A single sample is the source of the 31 T cell receptor beta chains below, sequenced in a study of blood T cell repertoires in COVID-19. Repertoires were generated with immunoSEQ multiplex PCR, while TCRdb's copy carries only in-frame clones and drops some. The sample consists of 140,000 or so clones, more than 60% of them appearing once. The sample was peripheral blood. Receptor source: an older woman with acute or convalescent COVID-19.

The J gene is TRBJ1-1, the V gene TRBV27; the D gene is possibly TRBD1 (6 bases). Germline loops: CDR1 MNHEY, CDR2 SMNVEV (reference sequence). Trimming cost V 0 bases and J 8 bases, with 13 bases left between them. The CDR3 totals 14 residues. As DNA, the CDR3 is TGTGCCAGCAGTTTATCTAGGGTTGGGACAGAAGCTTTCTTT. This sequence encodes CASSLSRVGTEAFF.

The V call is TRBV19, the J call TRBJ1-2; 7 bases line up with TRBD1. The CDR3 runs to 12 residues. V trimming: 8 bases; J trimming: 7 bases; junction bases outside the gene matches: 7. Germline V gene data show CDR1 as LNHDA and CDR2 as SQIVND (reference sequence). CDR3 nucleotide sequence: TGTGCCAGTGCTCGACAGGGCGGTGGCTACACCTTC. This gives the protein CASARQGGGYTF.

The chain's CDR3 is CASSYRGRDEKLFF. The DNA of the CDR3 is TGTGCCAGCAGTTACAGGGGGCGCGATGAAAAACTGTTTTTT. This rearrangement joins TRBV6-5 to TRBJ1-4; 7 nucleotides agree with TRBD1. The CDR3 runs 14 residues. The V segment lost 2 bases and the J segment 6 bases; nucleotides outside the gene matches: 3. CDR1 and CDR2 from the germline V gene are MNHEY and SVGAGI.

The J gene is TRBJ2-7, the V gene TRBV29-1; D is possibly TRBD1 (6 bases). Trimming pared 0 bases from V and 3 bases from J, leaving 9 bases between. There are 13 residues in the CDR3. Germline CDR1 and CDR2: SQVTM and ANQGSEA. CDR3 sequence (DNA): TGCAGCGTTGAAGAGGACAGCCTCTACGAGCAGTACTTC. Its translation: CSVEEDSLYEQYF.

The CDR3, as DNA: TGTGCCAGCACTAACGGGAGGGTTGAAGCTTTCTTT. It is translated as CASTNGRVEAFF. The genes are TRBV5-4 and TRBJ1-1; D remains ambiguous. Germline V gene sequence: CDR1 SGHNT, CDR2 YYREEE (reference sequence). CDR3 length equals 12 residues. The V gene lost 6 bases and the J gene lost 7 bases, with 13 bases spanning the gap.

V usage is TRBV3-1 (or the pseudogene TRBV3-2) and J usage is TRBJ2-1, with a possible D match to TRBD1 (6 bases). The ends were cut back, 1 base at V and 1 base at J, with 8 bases in the middle. The germline V gene has CDR1 LGHDT and CDR2 YNNKEL (reference sequence). This CDR3 is built from 15 residues. The CDR3 here is CASSQVRGSYNEQFF. The CDR3 DNA reads TGTGCCAGCAGCCAAGTCAGGGGTTCCTACAATGAGCAGTTCTTC.

This rearrangement joins TRBV5-6 to TRBJ2-7, with D possibly matching TRBD2 (5 bases). V was shortened by 1 base and J by 5 bases, with 13 bases between the two germline ends. In germline, CDR1 is SGHDT, CDR2 YYEEEE. This CDR3 has 14 amino acids. CDR3 DNA: TGTGCCAGCAGCTTGCGGTCCGGGGTCCACGAGCAGTACTTC. Encoded protein: CASSLRSGVHEQYF.

This clone was found a few times. The rearrangement links TRBV5-1 to TRBJ2-3; tentative D call: TRBD1 (5 bases). The CDR3 runs to 19 residues. The V gene's germline CDR1 is SGHRS and CDR2 YFSETQ. Trimming took 0 bases from V and 0 from J, leaving 20 bases between them. CDR3 sequence: CASSLAVQRQGWSTDTQYF. For the CDR3, the DNA is TGCGCCAGCAGCTTGGCGGTTCAAAGGCAGGGTTGGAGCACAGATACGCAGTATTTT.

The chain is built from TRBV27 and TRBJ1-2; TRBD1 agrees at 8 bases. The CDR3 has 15 amino acids. Per the germline V gene, CDR1 is MNHEY and CDR2 is SMNVEV (reference sequence). J gave up 0 bases and V 8 bases, and 8 bases lay outside the gene matches. The CDR3: CASQKTGGANYGYTF. In DNA, the CDR3 is TGTGCCAGCCAAAAAACAGGGGGAGCTAACTATGGCTACACCTTC.

V is TRBV28 and J is TRBJ2-1; 13 bases match TRBD2. The ends lost 4 bases at V and 7 bases at J; junction bases unmatched: 7. This CDR3 contains 16 residues. CDR1 is MDHEN, CDR2 SYDVKM, per germline. The CDR3 is CASSSWTSGRLNEQFF. CDR3 sequence (DNA): TGTGCCAGCAGTTCCTGGACTAGCGGGAGACTAAATGAGCAGTTCTTC.

The chain joins TRBV6-5 to TRBJ1-6; the match to TRBD1 covers 9 bases. Per germline, CDR1 MNHEY and CDR2 SVGAGI. Trimming cost V 6 bases and J 7 bases; bases outside gene matches: 4. The CDR3 has 14 amino acids. The DNA for the CDR3 is TGTGCCAGCAGCCGACAGGGGGGCAATTCACCCCTCCACTTT. The encoded protein is CASSRQGGNSPLHF.

The genes are TRBV30 and TRBJ2-5, with 15 bases that match TRBD2. Germline V gene lookup returns CDR1 GTSNPN and CDR2 SVGIG (reference sequence). V dropped 4 bases and J dropped 4; count of bases not matched to a gene: 7. CDR3 length equals 16 residues. CDR3 sequence (DNA): TGTGCCTGGACTCCCTTGGGACTAGCGGGAGGAGAGACCCAGTACTTC. It is translated as CAWTPLGLAGGETQYF.

Only a few counts were recorded for this clone. The chain links TRBV7-3 to TRBJ1-1; D is undetermined. CDR1 is SGHTA and CDR2 is FQGTGA in the germline V gene. This CDR3 comprises 13 residues. Trimming removed 6 bases from V and 1 base from J, with 9 bases in between. CDR3 bases: TGTGCCAGCAGACTAGACCCGAACACTGAAGCTTTCTTT. Translation gives CASRLDPNTEAFF. Using reference TRBV7-3 and TRBJ1-1 for the parts outside the CDR3, the full variable domain is GAGVSQTPSNKVTEKGKYVELRCDPISGHTALYWYRQSLGQGPEFLIYFQGTGAADDSGLPNDRFFAVRPEGSVSTLKIQRTERGDSAVYLCASRLDPNTEAFFGQGTRLTVV.

The rearrangement uses TRBV28 and TRBJ1-4; D gene uncertain. Trimming cost V 11 bases and J 2 bases, with 12 bases left between them. CDR1 and CDR2 from the germline V gene are MDHEN and SYDVKM. The CDR3 loop spans 13 amino acids. CDR3 protein: CASNRPTNEKLFF. In nucleotides, the CDR3 is TGTGCCTCCAACAGACCCACTAATGAAAAACTGTTTTTT.

The V gene is TRBV19, the J gene TRBJ2-1; 8 bases map to TRBD2. CDR1 is LNHDA and CDR2 is SQIVND in the germline V gene (reference sequence). The CDR3 loop spans 15 amino acids. V gave up 1 base and J gave up 5 bases; unmatched junction bases: 4. CDR3 residues: CASSIGGRLNNEQFF. The CDR3, as DNA: TGTGCCAGTAGTATAGGCGGGAGGTTGAACAATGAGCAGTTCTTC.

The chain employs TRBV7-6 and TRBJ2-7; no firm D call. The V end lost 0 bases, the J end lost 0 bases, and 3 bases lay between the germline ends. The CDR3 spans 13 residues. The germline V gene encodes CDR1 SGHVS and CDR2 FNYEAQ. CDR3 nucleotides: TGTGCCAGCAGCTTAGCCCACTCCTACGAGCAGTACTTC. Translating gives CASSLAHSYEQYF. The full variable domain, completed using reference TRBV7-6 and TRBJ2-7, is GAGVSQSPRYKVTKRGQDVALRCDPISGHVSLYWYRQALGQGPEFLTYFNYEAQQDKSGLPNDRFSAERPEGSISTLTIQRTEQRDSAMYRCASSLAHSYEQYFGPGTRLTVT.

This clone appeared a few times. This chain links TRBV4-1 with TRBJ1-2; D remains ambiguous. V was pared by 0 bases and J by 8 bases, with 13 bases between. Germline assignment: CDR1 MGHRA and CDR2 YSYEKL. CDR3 length equals 14 residues. The CDR3 nucleotides are TGCGCCAGCAGCCAAGATTCAGGTGCGATAGGCTACACCTTC. This translates into CASSQDSGAIGYTF.

This sequence joins TRBV27 and TRBJ2-6, with D possibly TRBD1 on 5 matching bases. The V end lost 8 bases, the J end lost 2 bases, and 10 bases lay between the germline ends. Looked up from germline, CDR1 is MNHEY and CDR2 is SMNVEV (reference sequence). The CDR3 totals 14 residues. CDR3 amino acids: CASGPGTGANVLTF. In DNA, the CDR3 is TGTGCCAGCGGGCCAGGGACTGGGGCCAACGTCCTGACTTTC.

The chain uses TRBV28 and TRBJ2-7, with a tentative D call TRBD2 (5 bases). This CDR3 has 15 residues. CDR1 MDHEN and CDR2 SYDVKM come from the germline V gene. The V end lost 7 bases, the J end lost 1 base, and 17 bases lay between the germline ends. The CDR3 is CASKFDPTSSYEQYF. In DNA, the CDR3 is TGTGCCAGCAAATTCGATCCTACTAGTTCCTACGAGCAGTACTTC.

The chain combines TRBV29-1 with TRBJ2-3; 10 nucleotides match TRBD2. CDR3 length: 15 residues. Unmatched junction bases numbered 8, after V lost 7 bases and J lost 1 base. Per the germline V gene, CDR1 is SQVTM and CDR2 is ANQGSEA. This CDR3 is CSAVAGGRGTDTQYF. The DNA for the CDR3 is TGCAGCGCTGTAGCGGGAGGCCGGGGCACAGATACGCAGTATTTT.

The chain combines TRBV19 with TRBJ1-4; D uncertain. Germline V gene data show CDR1 as LNHDA and CDR2 as SQIVND (reference sequence). This CDR3 region has 13 residues. V was clipped by 5 bases and J by 7 bases, with 11 bases between them. The CDR3 sequence is CASSRQVVEKLFF. CDR3 nucleotide sequence: TGTGCCAGTAGTCGTCAGGTCGTTGAAAAACTGTTTTTT.

J is TRBJ2-1 and V is TRBV6-8; a weak D match, TRBD2 (6 bases). The CDR3 covers 16 residues. Germline V gene sequence: CDR1 MNHGY, CDR2 SAAAGT. V lost 6 bases and J 5 bases, leaving 20 bases between the germline ends. CDR3 loop: CASSLGRESWDNEQFF. Here the CDR3 DNA reads TGTGCCAGCAGCTTGGGTCGGGAGTCCTGGGACAATGAGCAGTTCTTC.

The chain joins TRBV4-2 to TRBJ2-1, with a possible D match to TRBD2 (5 bases). Germline values: CDR1 LGHNA, CDR2 YNFKEQ. The CDR3 runs to 17 residues. Trimming took 0 bases from V and 1 from J, leaving 13 bases between them. The chain's CDR3 is CASSQDMGRRSYNEQFF. DNA of the CDR3: TGTGCCAGCAGCCAAGATATGGGGAGACGGTCCTACAATGAGCAGTTCTTC.

The J gene is TRBJ2-1, the V gene TRBV3-1 (or the pseudogene TRBV3-2); the D is unclear. Germline values: CDR1 LGHDT, CDR2 YNNKEL (reference sequence). There are 16 residues in the CDR3. Trimming took off 1 base at V and 0 bases at J, with 10 bases between the two ends. This chain's CDR3 is CASSQGLSRSYNEQFF. The CDR3 DNA reads as TGTGCCAGCAGCCAAGGACTTTCCCGCTCCTACAATGAGCAGTTCTTC.

This clone was detected a few times. V is TRBV11-2 and J is TRBJ2-1, with 9 bases that match TRBD2. Germline trimming cut 4 bases from V and 0 bases from J; bases unmatched to any gene: 7. Germline lookup yields CDR1 SGHAT and CDR2 FQNNGV. The CDR3 runs 17 residues. The CDR3 DNA is TGTGCCAGCAGCTCGTATAGCGGGGGATACTCCTACAATGAGCAGTTCTTC. It is translated as CASSSYSGGYSYNEQFF. The full variable domain, with the rest looked up from reference TRBV11-2 and TRBJ2-1, is EAGVAQSPRYKIIEKRQSVAFWCNPISGHATLYWYQQILGQGPKLLIQFQNNGVVDDSQLPKDRFSAERLKGVDSTLKIQPAKLEDSAVYLCASSSYSGGYSYNEQFFGPGTRLTVL.

The chain has TRBV7-8 and TRBJ1-1; D ambiguous. This CDR3 has 13 residues. The V end was cut by 1 base, the J end by 6 bases, with 9 bases between. Germline V gene lookup returns CDR1 SGHVS and CDR2 FQNEAQ. This chain's CDR3 is CASSLGYAAEAFF. In DNA, the CDR3 is TGTGCCAGCAGCTTAGGTTATGCGGCTGAAGCTTTCTTT.

This clone was seen just once. The chain is built from TRBV3-1 (or the pseudogene TRBV3-2) and TRBJ1-5; D ambiguous. V lost 4 bases and J 0 bases, leaving 7 bases between the germline ends. The CDR3 extends over 14 amino acids. Germline loops: CDR1 LGHDT, CDR2 YNNKEL (reference sequence). The CDR3 nucleotides are TGTGCCAGCAGCCGAACTGCTAGCAATCAGCCCCAGCATTTT. Translation gives CASSRTASNQPQHF.

The CDR3 reads CASSLSVSVSGYTF. The CDR3 DNA is TGTGCCAGCAGTTTATCGGTATCAGTTAGCGGCTACACCTTC. The chain recombines TRBV28 with TRBJ1-2; D not resolved. The germline V gene encodes CDR1 MDHEN and CDR2 SYDVKM. This CDR3 region has 14 residues. Trimming removed 1 base from V and 8 bases from J, with 14 bases in between.

Concerning this clone: Germline and junction disagree at one end, which may indicate a read error. The chain links TRBV4-2 to TRBJ2-7; the D is unclear. The CDR3 runs 15 residues. CDR1 is LGHNA and CDR2 is YNFKEQ in the germline V gene. The CDR3 loop reads CASSQDLHGVYGQYF. CDR3 nucleotide sequence: TGTGCCAGCAGCCAAGATCTTCATGGAGTATACGGGCAGTACTTC.

The chain employs TRBV10-2 and TRBJ2-1, with 7 bases identical to TRBD2. Germline CDR1 is WSHSY and CDR2 is SAAADI. Trimming cost V 4 bases and J 8 bases; bases outside gene matches: 8. There are 14 residues in the CDR3. The CDR3 protein is CASSVGLPSYEQFF. CDR3 nucleotide sequence: TGCGCCAGCAGTGTGGGACTACCCTCCTATGAGCAGTTCTTC.

The CDR3 sequence: CASSQRQGDGFNEQFF. The DNA of the CDR3 is TGTGCCAGCAGCCAACGACAGGGGGACGGTTTCAATGAGCAGTTCTTC. The chain is built from TRBV3-1 (or the pseudogene TRBV3-2) and TRBJ2-1; 9 positions match TRBD1. The junction had 8 bases not matched to a gene; V was cut back by 2 bases and J by 6 bases. The CDR3 extends over 16 amino acids. Germline CDR1 reads LGHDT; CDR2 reads YNNKEL (reference sequence).